This T cell receptor (beta chain) was observed in a study of blood T cell repertoires in COVID-19 (dated by TCRdb to about 2020). Background for the entire study: Samples from collaborators originated in the United States, Italy and Spain and spanned both the acute and convalescent phases of COVID-19. The repertoires were released in a freely available public database meant as a resource for research on the immune response to SARS-CoV-2. A de-identified subject ID, COVID-19 status, age in years and sex were almost always included in the sample metadata. Where available, HLA class I and class II types were obtained from metadata supplied by the sample provider rather than from assay-based typing. Deeply sampled blood TCRbeta repertoires from subjects exposed to, actively infected with, or recovered from COVID-19 were included in the dataset. Samples were obtained from the ongoing ImmuneRACE study (first 160 participants) and from about 1,300 subjects provided by 6 global collaborators. The prospective study material was composed of cDNA or gDNA derived from T cells, B-cell-depleted T cells, or PBMCs.

The paper as a whole reports these results and caveats: The amount of clinical and demographic metadata varied by source and participant and was provided uncurated.

This clone was recorded a few times. Its target antigen remains unknown. Base qualities are not at hand, and no much larger clone is one base apart. Collaborating institutions collected whole blood in K2EDTA tubes following their own protocols. For TCRbeta analysis, collaborators shipped samples in one of three forms: frozen whole blood, isolated PBMCs, or DNA extracted from either of those sample types. The immunoSEQ Assay, a bias-controlled multiplex PCR, was used to amplify TCRbeta CDR3 regions from genomic DNA. On the study's bioinformatics: The number of nucleated cells in each sample was estimated from the amplification of reference gene primers within the assay. To quantify the absolute abundance of each unique TCRbeta CDR3 rearrangement, sequence reads were collapsed and filtered. For each sample, productive Simpson clonality was calculated as the square root of Simpson's diversity index over productive rearrangements. What TCRdb holds here is the immuneACCESS table cut down to in-frame rearrangements. Part of the clones is not present; checked against another copy, under half of the missing clones reflect an unresolved V gene, and the others are unexplained. D and trimming come from the DNA, and the V and J calls and clone size come from that table. For this sample there are about 230,000 clones; around four fifths appear just once. Of the sample, approximately 30% is held by the ten largest clones.

The CDR3 has 16 amino acids, counting the end cysteine and phenylalanine. The kept DNA is CDR3 alone, 48 bases in frame from the first base. Trimming leaves V shorter by 1 base and J shorter by 0 bases, with the junction holding 0 bases beyond the gene matches. Via the germline V gene, CDR1 is SGHAT and CDR2 FQNNGV. The sequence came from a man aged 35-49 years with acute or convalescent COVID-19. The sequencing sample was made of peripheral blood. The V and J segments used are TRBV11-2 and TRBJ2-6; the junction holds 7 bases that match TRBD2. The DNA reads as follows: TGTGCCAGCAGCTTAGCGGGAGGCTCTGGGGCCAACGTCCTGACTTTC. Its amino acids are CASSLAGGSGANVLTF. The CDR3 plus the reference TRBV11-2 and TRBJ2-6 genes for the other parts give the full variable domain: EAGVAQSPRYKIIEKRQSVAFWCNPISGHATLYWYQQILGQGPKLLIQFQNNGVVDDSQLPKDRFSAERLKGVDSTLKIQPAKLEDSAVYLCASSLAGGSGANVLTFGAGSRLTVL.